This TCR beta chain derives from a study of cytomegalovirus exposure and HLA in healthy donors. Donors sampled were nominally healthy, though unrecorded immune exposures were likely. A remark on this clone: What it recognizes is unknown.

The PCR ran on 60 Vbeta and 13 Jbeta primers. TCRdb keeps only in-frame clones here, not all; method: immunoSEQ multiplex PCR. Of about 160,000 clones in the sample, about two thirds are singletons; the top ten hold about 2.7%. Study-level results: Highly shared variants forming one cluster were likely a sequencing artifact. The study labeled 150 to 200 TCR beta chains cytomegalovirus-associated. Three CMV-associated chains proved CMV antigen-specific in vitro.

This TCR was sampled from a woman aged 25 to 39 in good health and CMV-seronegative. The material sequenced was PBMCs.

CDR3 sequence reads: CASSAPTSPEQYF. CDR3 DNA: TGTGCCAGCAGCGCGCCGACTAGCCCCGAGCAGTACTTC. The chain employs TRBV7-8 and TRBJ2-7; 7 positions match TRBD2. CDR3 size: 13 residues. Germline CDR1 is SGHVS and CDR2 is FQNEAQ. V lost 5 bases to trimming and J lost 6 bases; unmatched junction nucleotides: 7.